These T cell receptor beta chains were read from a single sample in a study of T cell repertoires in cytomegalovirus infection. For these TCRs, the target antigens are not known. MiXCR, applied by TCRdb to the reads, yields one record per CDR3 protein. The sample has approximately 770,000 distinct CDR3 sequences; about 29% are singletons. The specimen was cultured CD8+ T cells from PBMCs, collected from culture after CMV antigen stimulation. All receptors derive from a human donor in good health (CMV status not recorded). Some clones in this sample may be carry-over from other donors' samples. Each CDR3 is given with its conserved first and last residue. The D gene is left open where the match is weak. Clone size is not always given. Where it is, it says once, few, many or a class for expanded clones.

-	TRBV19	TRBJ1-6	-	TGTGCCAGTAGCCACAAGGCGGCCCCCGTATATAATTCACCCCTCCACTTT	CASSHKAAPVYNSPLHF
-	TRBV7-8	TRBJ2-5	many	TGTGCCAGCAGCTTAAAACCAAGAGGCGGGGAGACCCAGTACTTC	CASSLKPRGGETQYF
TRBD1	TRBV4-2	TRBJ1-1	-	TGTGCCAGCAGCCAGACAGGGTCTGAAGCTTTCTTT	CASSQTGSEAFF
-	TRBV7-9	TRBJ1-1	-	TGTGCCAGCAGCTTAGATGGGCAGGGGACTTACACTGAAGCTTTCTTT	CASSLDGQGTYTEAFF
-	TRBV5-3	TRBJ2-7	-	TGTGCCAGCAGCTCACAGACCGGGACAATCATTTCCTACGAGCAGTACTTC	CASSSQTGTIISYEQYF
TRBD1	TRBV5-4	TRBJ2-2	-	TGTGCCAGCAGCTTCCCGGGACAGTTCACCGGGGAGCTGTTTTTT	CASSFPGQFTGELFF
-	TRBV2	TRBJ1-1	-	TGTGCCAGCATCGACGCGAACACTGAAGCTTTCTTT	CASIDANTEAFF
-	TRBV19	TRBJ1-4	few	TGTGCCAGTAGCCCCGGACAAGCAACTAATGAAAAACTGTTTTTT	CASSPGQATNEKLFF
-	TRBV3-1	TRBJ2-5	-	TGTGCCAGCAGCCAAGGTATAAGCACAAACCAAGAGACCCAGTACTTC	CASSQGISTNQETQYF
TRBD1	TRBV7-4	TRBJ2-5	-	TGTGCCAGCAGCCGACAGGGGAATGGTGTGAGGGAGACCCAGTACTTC	CASSRQGNGVRETQYF
-	TRBV7-8	TRBJ2-5	many	TGTGCCAGCAGCTCGTGGACAGTTCAAGAGACCCAGTACTTC	CASSSWTVQETQYF
TRBD1	TRBV18	TRBJ1-2	once	TGTGCCAGCTCACCGCCGACGGGGACAGGGATTAGTGGCTACACCTTC	CASSPPTGTGISGYTF
-	TRBV15	TRBJ2-1	few	TGTGCCACCAGCAGAGATGGGACACTTTACAATGAGCAGTTCTTC	CATSRDGTLYNEQFF
TRBD1	TRBV7-4	TRBJ2-5	-	TGTGCCAGCAGCTCTACAGGGGGCGAGGTCGGAGAGACCCAGTACTTC	CASSSTGGEVGETQYF
-	TRBV6-6	TRBJ1-1	few	TGTGCCAGCAGTGCGGGGAAGAACACTGAAGCTTTCTTT	CASSAGKNTEAFF
TRBD1	TRBV6-6	TRBJ1-1	few	TGTGCCAGCAGTGGACAGGGTTACTACATGAACACTGAAGCTTTCTTT	CASSGQGYYMNTEAFF
-	TRBV3-1	TRBJ2-1	-	TGTGCCAGCAGCCAAGAGGGGGACTGGATTAACAATGAGCAGTTCTTC	CASSQEGDWINNEQFF